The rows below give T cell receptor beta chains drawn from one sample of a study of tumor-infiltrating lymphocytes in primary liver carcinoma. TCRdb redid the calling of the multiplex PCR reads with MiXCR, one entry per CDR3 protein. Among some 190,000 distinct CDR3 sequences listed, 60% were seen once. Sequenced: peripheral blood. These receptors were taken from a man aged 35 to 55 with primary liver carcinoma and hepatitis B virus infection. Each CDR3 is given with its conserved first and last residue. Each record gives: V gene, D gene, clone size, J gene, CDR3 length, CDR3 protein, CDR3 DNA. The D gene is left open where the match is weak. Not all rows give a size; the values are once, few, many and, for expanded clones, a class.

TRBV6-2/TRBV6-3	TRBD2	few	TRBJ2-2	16	CASSLLLAGVSGELFF	TGTGCCAGCAGTCTACTACTAGCGGGAGTGAGCGGGGAGCTGTTTTTT
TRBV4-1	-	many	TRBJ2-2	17	CASSRDPYLSYTGELFF	TGCGCCAGCAGCCGGGATCCCTATCTCTCCTACACCGGGGAGCTGTTTTTT
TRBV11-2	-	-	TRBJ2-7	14	CAISFTSGPYVEYF	TGTGCCATCAGCTTCACCAGCGGTCCCTACGTGGAGTACTTC
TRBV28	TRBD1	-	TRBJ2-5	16	CARSFFRTGGLETQYF	TGTGCCAGGAGTTTCTTCCGGACAGGGGGCTTGGAGACCCAGTACTTC
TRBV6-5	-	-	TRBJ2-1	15	CASSYSTSDNNEQFF	TGTGCCAGCAGTTACTCGACTTCGGACAACAATGAGCAGTTCTTC
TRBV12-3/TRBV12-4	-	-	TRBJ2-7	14	CASSLLGFDGEQYF	TGTGCCAGCAGTTTATTGGGATTTGATGGCGAGCAGTACTTC
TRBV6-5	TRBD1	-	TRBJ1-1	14	CASRGQGKNTEAFF	TGTGCCAGCAGGGGACAGGGGAAGAACACTGAAGCTTTCTTT
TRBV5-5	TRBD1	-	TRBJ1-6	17	CASQFGGGALGKSPLHF	TGTGCCAGCCAATTCGGAGGGGGCGCCTTAGGGAAGTCACCCCTCCACTTT
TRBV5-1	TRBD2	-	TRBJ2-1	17	CASSIRLTSGRSDEQFF	TGCGCCAGCAGCATCCGACTTACTAGCGGGAGGTCGGATGAGCAGTTCTTC
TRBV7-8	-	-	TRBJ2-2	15	CDSSLGAEGAGELFF	TGTGACAGCAGCTTAGGGGCTGAGGGGGCCGGGGAGCTGTTTTTT
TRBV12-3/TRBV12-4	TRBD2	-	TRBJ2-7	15	CASSGGLVGTYEQYF	TGTGCCAGCAGTGGGGGACTAGTGGGAACCTACGAGCAGTACTTC
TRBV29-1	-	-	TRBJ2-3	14	CSVEDLAATDTQYF	TGCAGCGTTGAAGATTTGGCGGCCACAGATACGCAGTATTTT
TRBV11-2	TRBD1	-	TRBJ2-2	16	CASSAPGQTNTGGLFF	TGTGCTAGCAGCGCCCCGGGACAAACAAACACAGGGGGGCTGTTTTTT
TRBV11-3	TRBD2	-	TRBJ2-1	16	CASSSSGTSRRLEQFF	TGTGCCAGCAGCTCCTCCGGGACTAGCAGGAGGCTTGAGCAGTTCTTC
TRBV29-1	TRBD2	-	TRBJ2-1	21	CSVEDLVVGTSGRVVYNEQLF	TGCAGCGTTGAAGACCTTGTGGTGGGGACTAGCGGGAGAGTAGTCTACAATGAGCAGTTGTTC
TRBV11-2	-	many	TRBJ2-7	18	CASRSTRKGRGGSYEQYF	TGTGCCAGCAGATCTACTCGAAAAGGCAGGGGGGGATCCTACGAGCAGTACTTC
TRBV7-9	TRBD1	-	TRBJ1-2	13	CASSVDRVDGYTF	TGTGCCAGCAGCGTCGACAGGGTGGACGGCTACACCTTC
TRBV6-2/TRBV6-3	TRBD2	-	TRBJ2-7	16	CASSYSLASGRNEQYF	TGTGCCAGCAGTTATAGCCTGGCTAGCGGGAGAAACGAGCAGTACTTC
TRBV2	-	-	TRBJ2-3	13	CANRLAFTDTQYF	TGTGCCAACCGGCTTGCGTTCACAGATACGCAGTATTTT
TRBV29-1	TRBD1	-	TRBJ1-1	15	CSVDAPRGSGTEAFF	TGCAGCGTTGACGCACCCAGGGGGAGCGGTACTGAAGCTTTCTTT
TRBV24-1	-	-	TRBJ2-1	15	CATSVDRGKYDEQFF	TGTGCCACCAGTGTGGACCGGGGCAAATACGATGAGCAGTTCTTC
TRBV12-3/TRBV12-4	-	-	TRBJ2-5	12	CASSFNGETQYF	TGTGCCAGCAGTTTTAATGGTGAGACCCAGTACTTC
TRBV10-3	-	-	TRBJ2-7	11	CTIRDRNEKYF	TGTACCATCAGGGATAGAAACGAGAAGTACTTC
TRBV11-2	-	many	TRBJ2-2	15	CASSFYRVDTGELFF	TGTGCCAGCAGCTTTTACCGGGTCGACACCGGGGAGCTGTTTTTT
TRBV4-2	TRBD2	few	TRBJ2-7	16	CASSQDRASGVYKQYF	TGTGCCAGCAGCCAAGATCGGGCTAGCGGGGTCTACAAGCAGTACTTC
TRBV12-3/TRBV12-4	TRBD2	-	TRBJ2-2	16	CASSFSGTRGTGEPFF	TGTGCCAGCAGTTTCTCAGGGACTAGGGGCACCGGGGAGCCGTTTTTT
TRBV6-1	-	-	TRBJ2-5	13	CASRGGRKETQYF	TGTGCCAGCAGGGGGGGAAGGAAAGAGACCCAGTACTTC
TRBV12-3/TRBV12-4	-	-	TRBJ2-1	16	CASATLRAGAYNEQFF	TGTGCCAGCGCCACCCTTAGGGCGGGGGCTTACAATGAGCAGTTCTTC
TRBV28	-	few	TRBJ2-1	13	CASSVGSYNEQFF	TGTGCCAGTTCCGTGGGCTCCTACAATGAGCAGTTCTTC
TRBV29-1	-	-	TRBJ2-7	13	CSVQGPDGEAPYF	TGCAGCGTTCAAGGCCCGGACGGGGAAGCGCCGTACTTC
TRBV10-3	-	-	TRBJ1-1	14	CTISEQGGNTEAFF	TGTACCATCAGTGAGCAGGGAGGGAACACTGAAGCTTTCTTT
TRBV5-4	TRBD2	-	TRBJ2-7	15	CASSVTSGRSYEHYF	TGTGCCAGCAGCGTGACTAGCGGGCGGTCCTACGAGCATTACTTC
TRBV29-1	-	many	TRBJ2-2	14	CSVGPGTRTGELFF	TGCAGCGTTGGCCCCGGGACCCGGACCGGGGAGCTGTTTTTT
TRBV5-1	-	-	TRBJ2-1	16	CASSPRDFGSYNEQFF	TGCGCCAGCAGTCCCCGGGACTTCGGCTCCTACAATGAGCAGTTCTTC
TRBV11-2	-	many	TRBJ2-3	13	CASSFGQSDTQYF	TGTGCCAGCAGCTTCGGACAATCGGATACGCAGTATTTT